This T cell receptor beta chain was sequenced for a study of CD8 T cells in ankylosing spondylitis. Germline values: CDR1 DFQATT, CDR2 SNEGSKA (reference sequence). CDR3 length: 15 residues. V lost 2 bases to trimming and J lost 8 bases; unmatched junction nucleotides: 9. General study points: There was a TCR beta motif, made of eight highly homologous variants, that appeared characteristic of ankylosing spondylitis blood.

This clonotype was seen a handful of times. The antigen is not known. Quantitative molecular-barcoded 5'-RACE generated the TCR beta libraries. In TCRdb, the 5' RACE reads were re-called with MiXCR into one record per CDR3 protein. The sample has roughly 440,000 distinct CDR3 sequences; 17% are singletons. The V and J genes are TRBV20-1 and TRBJ2-1; TRBD2 matches 10 bases. Source material: blood, either unsorted or a sorted T cell fraction (not recorded which). The TCR comes from a male donor with ankylosing spondylitis. In DNA form, the CDR3 reads TGCAGTGCTAGAACCCCCGGGACTAGCGTGTATGAGCAGTTCTTC. This gives the protein CSARTPGTSVYEQFF.